These 2 T cell receptor beta chains originate from one sample sequenced in a study of post-analysis software for immune sequencing data. Study-wide results and limits: Elevated frequency relative to controls characterized four or five TRBV segments in patients, TRBV5-6, TRBV5-1 and TRBV20-1 among them.

Antigens for these TCRs are unknown. The TCR beta cDNA libraries carried unique molecular identifiers. TCRdb passed the PCR reads through MiXCR, listing each CDR3 protein once. The data contain about 820,000 distinct CDR3 sequences, 53% of them singletons. Sample: blood. All receptors derive from a girl aged 5-17 years with multiple sclerosis.

The chain combines TRBV29-1 with TRBJ2-5; no definite D call. Germline assignment: CDR1 SQVTM and CDR2 ANQGSEA. V dropped 7 bases and J dropped 2 bases, with 11 bases sitting between them. CDR3 length: 12 residues. CDR3 protein: CSAHIGQETQYF. The CDR3 nucleotides read TGCAGCGCTCATATTGGACAAGAGACCCAGTACTTC. The full variable domain, in which reference TRBV29-1 and TRBJ2-5 provide the parts outside the CDR3, is SAVISQKPSRDICQRGTSLTIQCQVDSQVTMMFWYRQQPGQSLTLIATANQGSEATYESGFVIDKFPISRPNLTFSTLTVSNMSPEDSSIYLCSAHIGQETQYFGPGTRLLVL.

The CDR3 region is CASSYSAGGAVDTQYF. In nucleotides, the CDR3 is TGTGCCAGCAGTTACTCCGCAGGGGGCGCAGTAGATACGCAGTATTTT. V gene TRBV6-6 combines with J gene TRBJ2-3; 8 bases map to TRBD1. The V and J ends lost 0 bases and 5 bases, in that order; junction bases with no gene match: 7. This CDR3 is built from 16 residues. The germline CDR1 and CDR2 sequences are MNHNY and SVGAGI (reference sequence).